This entry describes one T cell receptor (beta chain). Its antigen target is currently unknown. The record has no base qualities; no much larger clone is one base away. The entry originates in a study of T cell responses to AZD1222 COVID-19 vaccine (dated by TCRdb to 2020 to 2023). In the study overall: A total of about 230 trial participants underwent TCR sequencing, of whom about 200 received two doses of AZD1222 and about 26 received two doses of the MenACWY control vaccine. Trial participants were enrolled by age into 18-55, 56-69 and 70-plus year subgroups, with around 150, 28 and 57 TCR-sequenced participants respectively.

CDR3 length: 15 amino acids, cysteine to phenylalanine. The sequence is cut down to CDR3 DNA, 45 bases in frame from base 1. Taken from the germline V gene, the CDR1 and CDR2 loops are SNHLY and FYNNEI. Cut back by 5 bases and 0 bases, the V and J ends lie 10 bases apart. What the authors observed across the whole study: Participants were mostly white British, with more females than males. The authors suggested clonal diversity may have been underestimated. Conclusions about previously exposed vaccinees were limited because only 5 or 6 AZD1222 recipients were SARS-CoV-2 seropositive at baseline. The vaccine-associated CD4 TCRs covered the entire spike protein, and the dominant responses fell in regions 160-218 and 743-854. Reportedly, almost half of the unique spike-specific TCRs recognized epitopes lying outside the regions that are mutated in the B.1.351 and B.1.1.7 variants. The 56-69-year group was small, and its depth increase did not reach significance, likely because of low power. Because no day 14 peak-response samples were available, the repertoires could be characterized only after the peak T cell response. After two AZD1222 doses, both the breadth and the depth of spike-specific TCRs were significantly higher than at day 0 and than in MenACWY recipients.

What the time point label conveys for this sample: about 28 days (+/-7) after the second vaccine dose. Because spike-specific TCR depth and breadth did not differ between the two schedules, AZD1222 recipients who got a second dose at roughly 4 weeks were pooled with those who got a second dose at roughly 12 weeks. The vaccinee samples were drawn from two UK trials, COV001 and COV002, one of which was a single-blind randomized controlled phase 2/3 trial testing AZD1222 (ChAdOx1 nCoV-19) in healthy adults. For TCRbeta chain sequencing, PBMC samples from trial participants were taken at day 0 and at day 28 after the second dose. The CDR3 regions of human TCRbeta chains were subjected to immunosequencing. Under the source paper's analysis protocol: TCRs in the repertoires were matched against a reference library of SARS-CoV-2-specific TCRs that had been generated with the MIRA antigen-specificity platform. Breadth meant the fraction of unique TCRs that were SARS-CoV-2-associated, whereas depth meant the fraction of total T cells that were SARS-CoV-2-associated. Using the MIRA data, every spike-specific TCR was mapped to the spike region that the TCR reacted to and assigned to either a CD4 or a CD8 class. Log10-transformed breadth and depth values were compared by one-way ANOVA with Sidak's multiple comparisons tests. TCRdb took this table from immuneACCESS and kept in-frame rearrangements with V and J called. Such tables lack part of the clones; where checked against another copy, unresolved V genes explain under half of the gap, and the rest is unexplained. The DNA was the basis for D and trimming; V, J and clone size are from that table. The sample records about 80,000 clones, 91% of which are singletons. Roughly 8% of the sample is taken by the ten largest.

This sequence uses TRBV2 and TRBJ2-2; the D gene cannot be resolved beyond TRBD1 or TRBD2, each matching 5 bases. The receptor comes from an adult who received the AZD1222 COVID-19 vaccine. Sequences were derived from peripheral blood, sampled 28 days after the second AZD1222 dose. The CDR3 sequence is CASSLGTANTGELFF. The DNA sequence follows: TGTGCCAGCAGTCTCGGGACGGCGAACACCGGGGAGCTGTTTTTT. With the rest looked up from the reference TRBV2 and TRBJ2-2 genes rather than sequenced, the full variable domain is EPEVTQTPSHQVTQMGQEVILRCVPISNHLYFYWYRQILGQKVEFLVSFYNNEISEKSEIFDDQFSVERPDGSNFTLKIRSTKLEDSAMYFCASSLGTANTGELFFGEGSRLTVL.